This T cell receptor (beta chain) emerged from a study of T cells in Graves' hyperthyroidism and ophthalmopathy. Study at large: Staff took peripheral blood when the initial diagnosis was made, before any treatment began.

The CDR3 regions of TCR beta were amplified from RNA transcripts. In the first-round RT-PCR of the TCR CDR3, the HTBI primer set was used. TCRdb reprocessed the multiplex PCR reads via MiXCR and lists one record per CDR3 protein. The data show approximately 430,000 distinct CDR3 sequences, approximately 14% seen once. Disease duration was under 3 months in the ophthalmopathy patients, who also had a Clinical Activity Score of at least 3 and a NOSPECS grade of at least 4. Sequencing input: blood. This receptor was identified in a man aged 18 to 35 with Graves' ophthalmopathy.

CDR3 coding DNA: TGTGCCAGCAGTCCAGGACGATCAACTAATGAAAAACTGTTTTTT. It yields the protein CASSPGRSTNEKLFF. This chain connects TRBV6-4 to TRBJ1-4; D gene ambiguous. The V end lost 5 bases, the J end lost 0 bases, and 10 bases lay between the germline ends. There are 15 residues in the CDR3. CDR1 is MRHNA and CDR2 is SNTAGT in the germline V gene.